This T cell receptor beta chain comes out of a study of post-analysis software for immune sequencing data. In the study overall: In terms of disease course, relapsing-remitting, secondary progressive and progressive-relapsing multiple sclerosis were included.

Study findings and constraints: Under F measure analysis, samples from one preparation batch co-clustered strongly. With TRBV5-6, TRBV5-1 and TRBV20-1 included, about five TRBV segments were more frequent in patients than in controls.

On this clonotype: The antigen is not known.

Researchers reported that TCR beta cDNA libraries carried unique molecular identifiers. TCRdb used MiXCR to reprocess the PCR reads, holding one entry per CDR3 protein. The top ten hold approximately 6% of the sample, which has fewer than 550,000 distinct CDR3 sequences, less than 40% seen once. V was clipped by 2 bases and J by 1 base; unmatched bases: 3. The CDR3 is 15 amino acids. Germline CDR1 reads SGHDT; CDR2 reads YYEEEE. Sequenced input: blood. The chain couples TRBV5-6 to TRBJ2-7; TRBD1 aligns across 10 bases. The origin of this receptor is a girl between 2 and 17 years old with multiple sclerosis. The CDR3 sequence is CASSLDRGLSYEQYF. The CDR3 nucleotides read TGTGCCAGCAGCTTAGACAGGGGGCTATCCTACGAGCAGTACTTC.